One sample yielded the 23 T cell receptor beta chains listed below, sequenced in a study of early T cells in non-severe SARS-CoV-2 infection. TCRdb re-called the 5' RACE reads with MiXCR, one entry per CDR3 protein. The table has 57,000 or so distinct CDR3 sequences, roughly 13% seen once; the top ten hold around 4.7%. Sequencing was done on a sample of whole blood. Every receptor here comes from an adult who was a healthcare worker with PCR-confirmed SARS-CoV-2 infection or an uninfected control (not recorded which).

This clonotype was picked up a small number of times. The chain is built from TRBV5-4 and TRBJ2-1, with 7 nucleotides matching TRBD1. The CDR3 length is 16 residues. Germline V gives CDR1 SGHNT, CDR2 YYREEE (reference sequence). J lost 0 bases, V lost 4 bases, and 7 bases had no gene match. CDR3 residues: CASSPTAGGSYNEQFF. CDR3 DNA: TGTGCCAGCAGCCCGACAGCAGGGGGCTCCTACAATGAGCAGTTCTTC.

This clonotype was seen only a few times. The chain recombines TRBV12-3 or TRBV12-4 with TRBJ2-7, with D perhaps matching TRBD1 (6 bases). The CDR3 consists of 14 residues. Between the trimmed V and J ends, which lost 5 bases and 0 bases, there was a span of 11 bases. The CDR3 region has the DNA TGTGCCAGCAGTCCAACAGGGAACTCCTACGAGCAGTACTTC. Translation: CASSPTGNSYEQYF.

This chain uses TRBV13 with TRBJ2-3, with D possibly being TRBD1 (6 bases). The CDR3 loop spans 14 amino acids. Germline V gives CDR1 PRHDT, CDR2 FYEKMQ (reference sequence). The V end lost 6 bases, the J end lost 2 bases, and 12 bases lay between the germline ends. The CDR3 DNA reads as TGTGCCAGCAGACAGGGTCGATTCACAGATACGCAGTATTTT. This sequence encodes CASRQGRFTDTQYF.

Ten or more counts support this clonotype. The J gene is TRBJ2-2, the V gene TRBV7-9; D unresolved. Per the germline V gene, CDR1 is SEHNR and CDR2 is FQNEAQ (reference sequence). The CDR3 sequence is 19 residues long. Trimming pared 1 base from V and 4 bases from J, leaving 22 bases between. DNA for the CDR3: TGTGCCAGCAGCTTAGTTACAACTTTCGTGTCTAATCCCACCGGGGAGCTGTTTTTT. Its protein is CASSLVTTFVSNPTGELFF.

This clonotype has more than one count but fewer than ten. This chain links TRBV28 with TRBJ2-1; 9 nucleotides agree with TRBD2. The CDR3 runs to 14 residues. J was trimmed by 6 bases and V by 7 bases; bases with no gene match: 7. In germline, CDR1 is MDHEN, CDR2 SYDVKM. CDR3 loop: CASTAGGPPNEQFF. CDR3 bases: TGTGCCAGCACGGCGGGAGGGCCCCCCAATGAGCAGTTCTTC.

This clonotype has ten or more counts. J is TRBJ1-5 and V is TRBV2, with 7 bases matching TRBD1. V dropped 10 bases and J dropped 3; count of bases not matched to a gene: 6. Per the germline V gene, CDR1 is SNHLY and CDR2 is FYNNEI. The CDR3 has 13 amino acids. CDR3 DNA sequence: TGTGCCATCGCGGACAGGAACAATCAGCCCCAGCATTTT. This gives the protein CAIADRNNQPQHF. The entire variable domain, with the rest obtained from reference TRBV2 and TRBJ1-5, is as follows: EPEVTQTPSHQVTQMGQEVILRCVPISNHLYFYWYRQILGQKVEFLVSFYNNEISEKSEIFDDQFSVERPDGSNFTLKIRSTKLEDSAMYFCAIADRNNQPQHFGDGTRLSIL.

This clonotype turned up a few times. This chain joins TRBV27 and TRBJ2-3; 9 nucleotides match TRBD2. V lost 6 bases to trimming and J lost 2 bases; unmatched junction nucleotides: 0. From germline, CDR1 is MNHEY and CDR2 SMNVEV (reference sequence). This CDR3 has 13 amino acids. CDR3 in DNA: TGTGCCAGCAGGGGACTAGCCACAGATACGCAGTATTTT. Amino acids: CASRGLATDTQYF.

This clonotype was recorded many times. This sequence joins TRBV7-9 and TRBJ1-6, with D perhaps matching TRBD1 (6 bases). V lost 5 bases and J lost 7, with 9 bases in between. The CDR3 loop spans 13 amino acids. Germline lookup yields CDR1 SEHNR and CDR2 FQNEAQ (reference sequence). The CDR3 DNA is TGTGCCAGCAGCCGGACAGTGAATTCACCCCTCCACTTT. It encodes CASSRTVNSPLHF.

This clonotype has more than one count but fewer than ten. V and J are TRBV4-3 and TRBJ2-1; 9 bases map to TRBD1. The CDR3 has 16 amino acids. Germline V gene lookup returns CDR1 LGHNA and CDR2 YSLEER. After removal of 0 bases from V and 9 bases from J, the junction contained 9 bases not matched to a gene. The CDR3 is CASSQDGDREFVEQFF. The CDR3 DNA reads TGCGCCAGCAGCCAAGATGGGGACAGGGAGTTTGTTGAGCAGTTCTTC.

This clonotype was detected ten times or more. V usage is TRBV7-2 and J usage is TRBJ1-4; no firm D call. V lost 0 bases and J lost 2, with 13 bases in between. CDR1 and CDR2 (germline): SGHTA, FQGNSA. The CDR3 length is 17 residues. In DNA, the CDR3 is TGTGCCAGCAGCTTAGCCGGCTTTGGGGTTACTAATGAAAAACTGTTTTTT. Translation gives CASSLAGFGVTNEKLFF.

This clonotype was found a few times. The V gene is TRBV7-2, the J gene TRBJ1-1; D remains unclear. CDR1 and CDR2 (germline): SGHTA, FQGNSA. V was cut by 7 bases and J by 5 bases, with 14 bases left in between. This CDR3 has 13 residues. CDR3 coding DNA: TGTGCCAGCAATCCTTACTTGCGGACTGAAGCTTTCTTT. It is translated as CASNPYLRTEAFF. Looking up the rest from reference TRBV7-2 and TRBJ1-1 gives the full variable domain: GAGVSQSPSNKVTEKGKDVELRCDPISGHTALYWYRQSLGQGLEFLIYFQGNSAPDKSGLPSDRFSAERTGGSVSTLTIQRTQQEDSAVYLCASNPYLRTEAFFGQGTRLTVV.

This clonotype has a handful of counts. The chain couples TRBV6-5 to TRBJ2-2; weak D call: TRBD2 (6 bases). V dropped 8 bases and J dropped 2 bases, with 12 bases sitting between them. This CDR3 is built from 14 residues. Germline V lookup: CDR1 MNHEY, CDR2 SVGAGI. The CDR3 is CASGRLGNTGELFF. CDR3 coding DNA: TGTGCCAGCGGACGACTAGGTAACACCGGGGAGCTGTTTTTT.

In its sample, this clonotype was seen many times. V is TRBV20-1 and J is TRBJ2-3; D not certain. The CDR3 spans 11 residues. Looked up from germline, CDR1 is DFQATT and CDR2 is SNEGSKA (reference sequence). The V end lost 3 bases, the J end lost 6 bases, and 7 bases lay between the germline ends. The CDR3 here is CSASRLDTQYF. CDR3 sequence (DNA): TGCAGTGCTAGTCGTCTGGATACGCAGTATTTT.

Many counts were recorded for this clonotype. The chain couples TRBV3-1 to TRBJ1-6; the match to TRBD1 covers 7 bases. The germline CDR1 and CDR2 sequences are LGHDT and YNNKEL (reference sequence). Trimming cost V 3 bases and J 4 bases; bases outside gene matches: 3. This CDR3 is built from 15 residues. CDR3 protein: CASSHSTGYNSPLHF. CDR3 nucleotides: TGTGCCAGCAGCCACTCGACAGGGTATAATTCACCCCTCCACTTT.

The table lists this clonotype with many counts. The CDR3 is CASSQLAGRDEQYF. The CDR3 DNA reads TGCGCCAGCAGCCAATTAGCGGGGCGCGACGAGCAGTACTTC. The V gene is TRBV4-3, the J gene TRBJ2-7; 8 nucleotides line up with TRBD2. CDR3 length equals 14 residues. After removal of 2 bases from V and 5 bases from J, the junction contained 5 bases not matched to a gene. Germline CDR1 reads LGHNA; CDR2 reads YSLEER.

The genes are TRBV7-2 and TRBJ2-3; either TRBD1 or TRBD2 may supply D (5 bases each). V was clipped by 4 bases and J by 4 bases, with 9 bases between them. This CDR3 has 13 residues. Germline V gene lookup returns CDR1 SGHTA and CDR2 FQGNSA. This chain's CDR3 is CASSSRGPDTQYF. As DNA, the CDR3 is TGTGCCAGCAGCTCCCGGGGCCCAGATACGCAGTATTTT.

This clonotype was counted a few times. This chain connects TRBV20-1 to TRBJ2-3, with 9 bases lining up with TRBD1. V was clipped by 3 bases and J by 6 bases; unmatched bases: 10. The CDR3 is 15 residues long. CDR1 is DFQATT and CDR2 is SNEGSKA in the germline V gene (reference sequence). The CDR3 region has the DNA TGCAGTGCTAGCGAGGACAGGGGTAGATGGGATACGCAGTATTTT. Residues: CSASEDRGRWDTQYF.

This clonotype has ten or more counts. The chain combines TRBV27 with TRBJ1-6, with 7 bases that match TRBD1. CDR1 and CDR2 from the germline V gene are MNHEY and SMNVEV (reference sequence). Unmatched junction bases numbered 5, after V lost 5 bases and J lost 7 bases. This CDR3 is 14 amino acids long. The CDR3 spells CASSLDRSNSPLHF. The CDR3 coding sequence is TGTGCCAGCAGTCTGGACAGGAGCAATTCACCCCTCCACTTT.

The chain combines TRBV3-1 with TRBJ1-6; no firm D call. Trimming took off 3 bases at V and 7 bases at J, with 7 bases between the two ends. The CDR3 has 13 residues. Germline CDR1 reads LGHDT; CDR2 reads YNNKEL (reference sequence). The CDR3 DNA reads TGTGCCAGCAGCCAGGTGGCCAATTCACCCCTCCACTTT. Translated, it gives CASSQVANSPLHF.

The sample holds a few counts of this clonotype. The chain joins TRBV20-1 to TRBJ2-6, with D perhaps TRBD1 (5 bases). Germline lookup yields CDR1 DFQATT and CDR2 SNEGSKA (reference sequence). The V end lost 3 bases, the J end lost 0 bases, and 6 bases lay between the germline ends. There are 14 residues in the CDR3. The CDR3 loop is CSARTASGANVLTF. The CDR3 DNA sequence: TGCAGTGCTAGGACAGCCTCTGGGGCCAACGTCCTGACTTTC.

This clonotype was seen many times. The J gene is TRBJ1-1, the V gene TRBV13; D is perhaps TRBD1 (5 bases). Trimming shortened V by 2 bases and J by 9 bases, and 10 bases separated the two germline ends. The germline V gene has CDR1 PRHDT and CDR2 FYEKMQ (reference sequence). There are 12 residues in the CDR3. CDR3 coding DNA: TGTGCCAGCAGCTTAAGGGTGGGGCAAGCTTTCTTT. It yields the protein CASSLRVGQAFF.

This clonotype was seen at least ten times. J is TRBJ1-1 and V is TRBV9, with no clear D. Trimming took off 0 bases at V and 4 bases at J, with 16 bases between the two ends. This CDR3 has 16 amino acids. CDR1 is SGDLS and CDR2 is YYNGEE in the germline V gene. The CDR3 protein is CASSVEEGAWGTEAFF. CDR3 sequence (DNA): TGTGCCAGCAGCGTAGAGGAGGGCGCCTGGGGCACTGAAGCTTTCTTT. Supplemented by reference TRBV9 and TRBJ1-1, the full variable domain reads DSGVTQTPKHLITATGQRVTLRCSPRSGDLSVYWYQQSLDQGLQFLIQYYNGEERAKGNILERFSAQQFPDLHSELNLSSLELGDSALYFCASSVEEGAWGTEAFFGQGTRLTVV.

CDR3 coding DNA: TGTGCCAGCAGCTTAGTTAGCGGGGCGCTTCAGTACTTC. Translating it yields CASSLVSGALQYF. The chain links TRBV7-9 to TRBJ2-4; 8 nucleotides line up with TRBD2. This CDR3 is built from 13 residues. Germline V gene sequence: CDR1 SEHNR, CDR2 FQNEAQ (reference sequence). The V and J ends lost 1 base and 11 bases, in that order; junction bases with no gene match: 4. The variable domain in full, completed from reference TRBV7-9 and TRBJ2-4, reads DTGVSQNPRHKITKRGQNVTFRCDPISEHNRLYWYRQTLGQGPEFLTYFQNEAQLEKSRLLSDRFSAERPKGSFSTLEIQRTEQGDSAMYLCASSLVSGALQYFGAGTRLSVL.